This T cell receptor (beta chain) was identified during a study of blood T cells in healthy people across ages. This clonotype was observed a few times. It was with a sample-barcoded 5' primer and a J-beta primer mix that a second PCR of roughly 7 to 12 cycles was run. TCRdb recomputed calls from the 5' RACE reads with MiXCR, one row per CDR3 protein. There are about 830,000 distinct CDR3 sequences in the sample; roughly 60% occur only once, and over 20% lies in the top ten. The receptor was isolated from a man between 25 and 39 years old in good health. Sequenced input: blood.

Here the CDR3 DNA reads TGTGCCATCAGTGAGTCCAATGAGCAGTTCTTC. This gives the protein CAISESNEQFF. The chain employs TRBV10-3 and TRBJ2-1; D is unresolved. Per the germline V gene, CDR1 is ENHRY and CDR2 is SYGVKD. The CDR3 extends over 11 amino acids. The germline V and J ends were trimmed by 0 bases and 6 bases, with 0 bases remaining between them.